The next 28 T cell receptor beta chains were all read from a single sample in a study of beta chain features in type 1 diabetes. Study-level results: Type 1 diabetes patients had TCRB CDR3s that were shorter (moderately but significantly so) in all four CD4+ subsets.

No antigen is known for these receptors. Since all of the isolated RNA was reverse transcribed, expressed TCRB transcripts were what got sequenced. Libraries were prepared by immunoSEQ multiplex PCR; TCRdb keeps only in-frame clonotypes and omits some of them. The repertoire consists of about 650,000 clones, with 12% occurring once and the leading ten covering about 0.11%. The sequenced material came from naive CD4+ T cells from blood. The receptors here all came from a man younger than 45 with type 1 diabetes.

The chain couples TRBV27 to TRBJ2-7, with D tentatively TRBD2 (6 bases). The V gene's germline CDR1 is MNHEY and CDR2 SMNVEV (reference sequence). CDR3 length: 15 residues. V gave up 1 base and J gave up 0 bases, with 10 bases separating them. This CDR3 is CASSLWGDPSYEQYF. CDR3 nucleotides: TGTGCCAGCAGTTTATGGGGGGATCCCTCCTACGAGCAGTACTTC.

This clone has a handful of counts. This chain links TRBV7-6 with TRBJ1-6, with 8 bases lining up with TRBD1. The V and J ends lost 1 base and 8 bases, in that order; junction bases with no gene match: 10. The CDR3 has 17 residues. CDR1 and CDR2 (germline): SGHVS, FNYEAQ. The CDR3 nucleotides are TGTGCCAGCAGCTTAGGGATCCAGGGGGCTTTTGATTCACCCCTCCACTTT. This sequence encodes CASSLGIQGAFDSPLHF.

This clone was seen a handful of times. The chain employs TRBV6-4 and TRBJ1-6, with D tentatively TRBD1 (5 bases). Germline-derived CDR1 and CDR2 are MRHNA and SNTAGT. The CDR3 sequence is 16 residues long. V shed 3 bases and J shed 7 bases, with 16 bases lying between them. The CDR3, as DNA: TGTGCCAGCAGTGAGATTGGGGGGGACGACAATTCACCCCTCCACTTT. Translated: CASSEIGGDDNSPLHF.

This clone was seen a handful of times. The genes are TRBV5-6 and TRBJ2-5; no firm D call. The tail of the sequence fits TRBJ2-7 better, so the J call may be wrong. Germline V lookup: CDR1 SGHDT, CDR2 YYEEEE. The CDR3 totals 12 residues. In DNA, the CDR3 is TGTGCCAGCAGCTTGCGGGCCTACGAGCAGTACTTC. It translates to CASSLRAYEQYF.

Note on this clone: The same CDR3 can be traced to other DNA sequences in this sample. V and J are TRBV7-2 and TRBJ2-3, with D possibly being TRBD1 (5 bases). This CDR3 contains 15 residues. V was trimmed by 0 bases and J by 0 bases, leaving 7 bases between them. The germline V gene encodes CDR1 SGHTA and CDR2 FQGNSA. The CDR3 DNA follows: TGTGCCAGCAGCTTAGCGGGGCCCAGCACAGATACGCAGTATTTT. Its translation: CASSLAGPSTDTQYF. The variable domain in full, with the rest retrieved from reference TRBV7-2 and TRBJ2-3, is GAGVSQSPSNKVTEKGKDVELRCDPISGHTALYWYRQSLGQGLEFLIYFQGNSAPDKSGLPSDRFSAERTGGSVSTLTIQRTQQEDSAVYLCASSLAGPSTDTQYFGPGTRLTVL.

The gene calls are TRBV7-9 and TRBJ1-4; D not certain. The ends were cut back, 1 base at V and 6 bases at J, with 12 bases in the middle. Per germline, CDR1 SEHNR and CDR2 FQNEAQ (reference sequence). The CDR3 has 15 residues. As DNA, the CDR3 is TGTGCCAGCAGCTTAGTGAGAACGGCAGATGAAAAACTGTTTTTT. Amino acid sequence: CASSLVRTADEKLFF.

This clone has a handful of counts. The chain recombines TRBV7-2 with TRBJ2-3, with D possibly matching TRBD2 (6 bases). This CDR3 has 16 residues. The germline gives CDR1 SGHTA, CDR2 FQGNSA. The V and J ends lost 5 bases and 4 bases respectively, with 19 bases between them. The CDR3 bases are TGTGCCAGCAGCCCCCGGCGGGGCTACCAGGCAGATACGCAGTATTTT. Amino acid sequence: CASSPRRGYQADTQYF.

The chain joins TRBV9 to TRBJ2-3; D is ambiguous. Germline values: CDR1 SGDLS, CDR2 YYNGEE. The CDR3 has 13 residues. Trimming removed 0 bases at V and 4 bases at J, with 6 bases between. The CDR3 DNA follows: TGTGCCAGCAGCGTAGGGGCCGCAGATACGCAGTATTTT. Amino acid sequence: CASSVGAADTQYF.

This clone was seen only a few times. V and J are TRBV6-6 and TRBJ2-1; D may correspond to TRBD1 or TRBD2 (5 bases each). Germline V CDR1 and CDR2: MNHNY, SVGAGI (reference sequence). V lost 11 bases and J 2 bases, leaving 13 bases between the germline ends. The CDR3 is 13 residues long. In DNA, the CDR3 is TGTGCCGGAAGGGACGAAGCCTACAATGAGCAGTTCTTC. As protein: CAGRDEAYNEQFF.

V is TRBV29-1 and J is TRBJ1-1; D is unresolved. Germline values: CDR1 SQVTM, CDR2 ANQGSEA. This CDR3 region has 12 residues. Trimming cost V 4 bases and J 8 bases, with 14 bases left between them. The CDR3 loop is CSVARWSREAFF. CDR3 sequence (DNA): TGCAGCGTTGCCCGGTGGAGTAGGGAAGCTTTCTTT.

This clone was counted between two and nine times. This sequence joins TRBV5-6 and TRBJ2-7; D remains ambiguous. Trimming left V 1 base short and J 2 bases short, with 7 bases between. CDR1 and CDR2 from the germline V gene are SGHDT and YYEEEE. The CDR3 is 13 residues long. For the CDR3, the DNA is TGTGCCAGCAGCTTGCTCACAACCTACGAGCAGTACTTC. Its protein is CASSLLTTYEQYF.

This clone showed up just a few times. The rearrangement links TRBV29-1 to TRBJ2-1, with 8 bases aligning to TRBD1. Unmatched junction bases numbered 4, after V lost 0 bases and J lost 0 bases. CDR3 length: 16 amino acids. Germline V CDR1 and CDR2: SQVTM, ANQGSEA. CDR3 sequence: CSVEDRQGYSYNEQFF. The CDR3 bases are TGCAGCGTTGAAGATCGACAGGGGTACTCCTACAATGAGCAGTTCTTC.

This clone has a handful of counts. The chain combines TRBV5-4 with TRBJ2-5, with D perhaps TRBD2 (5 bases). CDR1 and CDR2 (germline): SGHNT, YYREEE (reference sequence). V lost 0 bases, J lost 3 bases, and 9 bases lay in between. The CDR3 runs 14 residues. In DNA form, the CDR3 reads TGTGCCAGCAGCTTGGCGAACGGGGAAGAGACCCAGTACTTC. Protein: CASSLANGEETQYF.

The chain joins TRBV11-3 to TRBJ2-5; D call uncertain. V was clipped by 6 bases and J by 5 bases, with 16 bases between them. This CDR3 has 14 residues. Germline assignment: CDR1 SGHNT and CDR2 YENEEA. CDR3 nucleotides: TGTGCCAGCAGTAGTGGATATTTCGGGGAGACCCAGTACTTC. Protein sequence: CASSSGYFGETQYF.

In this sample, this clone turned up a few times. This chain uses TRBV4-3 with TRBJ2-7, with D possibly being TRBD1 or TRBD2 (7 bases each). CDR1 and CDR2 from the germline V gene are LGHNA and YSLEER. With 4 bases removed from V and 0 bases from J, the gap between germline ends came to 16 bases. The CDR3 length is 16 residues. In DNA form, the CDR3 reads TGCGCCAGCAGCCGTGGCAGGGGGGGGATCTCCTACGAGCAGTACTTC. It translates to CASSRGRGGISYEQYF.

The V and J genes are TRBV7-9 and TRBJ2-4; unclear D gene. This CDR3 is built from 15 residues. Trimming took 1 base from V and 1 from J, leaving 8 bases between them. Looked up from germline, CDR1 is SEHNR and CDR2 is FQNEAQ (reference sequence). The CDR3 nucleotides read TGTGCCAGCAGCTTAGATCGGTCGGCCAAAAACATTCAGTACTTC. Translating it yields CASSLDRSAKNIQYF.

This chain joins TRBV5-1 and TRBJ2-3; D is unclear. The CDR3 length is 12 residues. CDR1 is SGHRS and CDR2 is YFSETQ in the germline V gene. V was cut by 4 bases and J by 4 bases, with 7 bases left in between. CDR3 residues: CASSISSDTQYF. The CDR3 nucleotides read TGCGCCAGCAGCATATCATCAGATACGCAGTATTTT. The full variable domain, with the rest looked up from reference TRBV5-1 and TRBJ2-3, is KAGVTQTPRYLIKTRGQQVTLSCSPISGHRSVSWYQQTPGQGLQFLFEYFSETQRNKGNFPGRFSGRQFSNSRSEMNVSTLELGDSALYLCASSISSDTQYFGPGTRLTVL.

This clone was counted only a few times. CDR3 DNA sequence: TGTGCCAGTAACAGGAACACTGAAGCTTTCTTT. This sequence encodes CASNRNTEAFF. The chain recombines TRBV19 with TRBJ1-1; D not certain. Germline CDR1 reads LNHDA; CDR2 reads SQIVND (reference sequence). The CDR3 runs 11 residues. Deletions cut 7 bases from V and 1 base from J, with 4 bases between.

This clone has a handful of counts. V gene TRBV13 combines with J gene TRBJ1-6; 8 positions match TRBD1. The germline V gene has CDR1 PRHDT and CDR2 FYEKMQ (reference sequence). The CDR3 loop spans 15 amino acids. J lost 7 bases, V lost 5 bases, and 7 bases had no gene match. CDR3 residues: CASSGGQGRNSPLHF. The CDR3 nucleotides are TGTGCCAGCAGCGGCGGACAGGGCAGGAATTCACCCCTCCACTTT.

This clone appeared a few times. The chain links TRBV7-8 to TRBJ2-5, with D uncertain. CDR3 size: 12 residues. Trimming left V 0 bases short and J 5 bases short, with 4 bases between. Germline V gives CDR1 SGHVS, CDR2 FQNEAQ. CDR3 amino acids: CASSLARETQYF. CDR3 DNA: TGTGCCAGCAGCTTAGCGCGGGAGACCCAGTACTTC. Complete variable domain (other parts from reference TRBV7-8 and TRBJ2-5): GAGVSQSPRYKVAKRGQDVALRCDPISGHVSLFWYQQALGQGPEFLTYFQNEAQLDKSGLPSDRFFAERPEGSVSTLKIQRTQQEDSAVYLCASSLARETQYFGPGTRLLVL.

The chain carries TRBV5-1 and TRBJ2-3; TRBD2 is a possible D gene (6 bases). Germline CDR1 is SGHRS and CDR2 is YFSETQ. The CDR3 totals 15 residues. V was clipped by 3 bases and J by 1 base, with 12 bases between them. This CDR3 reads CASSSEGRGTDTQYF. The CDR3 bases are TGCGCCAGCAGCTCGGAGGGGCGTGGCACAGATACGCAGTATTTT.

V usage is TRBV9 and J usage is TRBJ2-3, with D hard to call. This CDR3 has 15 residues. V lost 0 bases and J 2 bases, leaving 10 bases between the germline ends. Per germline, CDR1 SGDLS and CDR2 YYNGEE. CDR3 loop: CASSVGGPNTDTQYF. The CDR3 region has the DNA TGTGCCAGCAGCGTAGGGGGTCCCAACACAGATACGCAGTATTTT.

A few counts support this clone. The rearrangement links TRBV5-1 to TRBJ1-1, with no clear D. Germline lookup yields CDR1 SGHRS and CDR2 YFSETQ. The CDR3 has 15 amino acids. The ends were cut back, 0 bases at V and 4 bases at J, with 13 bases in the middle. CDR3 in amino acids: CASSLAAGGSTEAFF. The CDR3 DNA is TGCGCCAGCAGCTTGGCTGCGGGAGGAAGCACTGAAGCTTTCTTT.

V is TRBV20-1 and J is TRBJ2-3; the D is unclear. V lost 7 bases and J lost 1, with 6 bases in between. The CDR3 has 11 amino acids. The germline V gene encodes CDR1 DFQATT and CDR2 SNEGSKA (reference sequence). CDR3 nucleotide sequence: TGCAGTGTGGTGGGCACAGATACGCAGTATTTT. Amino acid sequence: CSVVGTDTQYF.

The CDR3 sequence is CASSSTENTEAFF. CDR3 DNA sequence: TGCGCCAGCAGCTCGACAGAGAACACTGAAGCTTTCTTT. This chain links TRBV5-1 with TRBJ1-1; weak D call: TRBD1 (5 bases). The CDR3 sequence is 13 residues long. With 3 bases removed from V and 1 base from J, the gap between germline ends came to 7 bases. Germline V gene lookup returns CDR1 SGHRS and CDR2 YFSETQ.

The gene calls are TRBV4-2 and TRBJ2-7; 7 positions agree with TRBD1. The CDR3 is made up of 16 amino acids. Germline V gives CDR1 LGHNA, CDR2 YNFKEQ. With V trimmed by 3 bases and J by 4 bases, 12 bases remained unmatched. CDR3 sequence: CASSHMSGDRRYEQYF. In DNA, the CDR3 is TGTGCCAGCAGCCACATGAGTGGGGACAGACGATACGAGCAGTACTTC.

This clone occurred a few times. The chain uses TRBV9 and TRBJ1-5, with a weak D call TRBD1 (6 bases). V lost 0 bases and J 6 bases, leaving 10 bases between the germline ends. The germline CDR1 and CDR2 sequences are SGDLS and YYNGEE. This CDR3 is built from 14 residues. The CDR3 loop is CASSVGQAVQPQHF. The DNA of the CDR3 is TGTGCCAGCAGCGTAGGACAGGCGGTTCAGCCCCAGCATTTT.

V gene TRBV7-9 combines with J gene TRBJ2-7; D is unclear. CDR3 size: 14 residues. The V end was cut by 2 bases, the J end by 4 bases, with 12 bases between. Germline values: CDR1 SEHNR, CDR2 FQNEAQ (reference sequence). The CDR3 is CASSLRRDHYEQYF. For the CDR3, the DNA is TGTGCCAGCAGCTTAAGGCGCGACCATTACGAGCAGTACTTC.